A selection of T cell receptor beta chains follows, all from one sample in a study of cytomegalovirus exposure and HLA in healthy donors. The data were produced by immunoSEQ multiplex PCR, yet TCRdb's version contains in-frame clones alone and is incomplete. This table holds a few hundred thousand clones, around 90% found once. Sequencing was performed on PBMCs. Receptors originate from a girl aged 2 to 9 in good health and CMV-seronegative. CDR3s include the opening cysteine and the closing phenylalanine or tryptophan. D genes are given only for firm matches. Clone size is shown for a subset of rows, as once, few, many or a class of expanded clone.

v_call,d_call,j_call,clone_size,cdr3_nt,cdr3_aa
TRBV6-5,TRBD1,TRBJ1-4,.,TGTGCCAGCAGTCGTTGGGGGCAGGGGGGTGAAAAACTGTTTTTT,CASSRWGQGGEKLFF
TRBV15,TRBD2,TRBJ2-7,.,TGTGCCACCAGCAGAGCCGGGACTAGCGGGAGTCTTTACGAGCAGTACTTC,CATSRAGTSGSLYEQYF
TRBV9,.,TRBJ1-2,.,TGTGCCAGCAGCGTAGGGGTGGGCGGGGGGTCCCTCCTCTATGGCTACACCTTC,CASSVGVGGGSLLYGYTF
TRBV11-1,.,TRBJ2-7,few,TGTGCCAGCAGCTTTTACAGGGACCTCGGGGAGCAGTACTTC,CASSFYRDLGEQYF
TRBV2,TRBD1,TRBJ1-2,once,TGTGCCAGCACCTTACCGGACAGGATCTATGGCTACACCTTC,CASTLPDRIYGYTF
TRBV15,.,TRBJ1-6,.,TGTGCCACCAGCAGCCGACAAGGGGGTGGGAGTCCTAATAATTCACCCCTCCACTTT,CATSSRQGGGSPNNSPLHF
TRBV7-9,.,TRBJ2-2,.,TGTGCCAGCAGCTTTGGGGGGACCGGGGAGCTGTTTTTT,CASSFGGTGELFF
TRBV19,.,TRBJ2-3,once,TGTGCCAGTAGTATCGGAGGAGATACGCAGTATTTT,CASSIGGDTQYF
TRBV30,TRBD1,TRBJ2-7,.,TGTGCCTGGATGAAAAGGGACAGCTCCTACGAGCAGTACTTC,CAWMKRDSSYEQYF
TRBV7-6,.,TRBJ1-6,.,TGTGCCAGCAGCTTGACACTTCCAGGGGCCTATTCACCCCTCCACTTT,CASSLTLPGAYSPLHF
TRBV27,.,TRBJ1-6,.,TGTGCCAGCAGTTTGCACAGATCGAGCTCCTATAATTCACCCCTCCACTTT,CASSLHRSSSYNSPLHF
TRBV5-1,.,TRBJ2-7,.,TGCGCCAGCAGCTTGGTTGGAGATTCCTACGAGCAGTACTTC,CASSLVGDSYEQYF
TRBV27,.,TRBJ2-1,once,TGTGCCAGCACCCTAGGGGGGGATTTCAATGAGCAGTTCTTC,CASTLGGDFNEQFF
TRBV4-1,TRBD1,TRBJ2-1,.,TGCGCCAGCAGCCCTCGACAGGGGTTCTACAATGAGCAGTTCTTC,CASSPRQGFYNEQFF
TRBV27,TRBD2,TRBJ2-5,.,TGTGCCAGCGGTATTAGACTAGCGGGACTTGAGGTGACCCAGTACTTC,CASGIRLAGLEVTQYF
TRBV9,.,TRBJ2-3,.,TGTGCCAGCAGCGGGAGGGCCGAAGATACGCAGTATTTT,CASSGRAEDTQYF
TRBV7-2,.,TRBJ2-1,.,TGTGCCAGCAGCGCAACCGGGACTTCGCATGAGCAGTTCTTC,CASSATGTSHEQFF
TRBV5-6,.,TRBJ1-6,few,TGTGCCAGCAGCTTACAGGGAACTAATAATTCACCCCTCCACTTT,CASSLQGTNNSPLHF
TRBV6-6,TRBD1,TRBJ1-5,few,TGTGCCAGCAGATGGGACAGTGCTAGCAATCAGCCCCAGCATTTT,CASRWDSASNQPQHF
TRBV27,TRBD2,TRBJ2-1,.,TGTGCCAGCAGTTATAGGGCGGGAGGAGGGAATGAGCAGTTCTTC,CASSYRAGGGNEQFF
TRBV2,.,TRBJ1-1,once,TGTGCCAGCAAATGGCGAGGAATGAACACTGAAGCTTTCTTT,CASKWRGMNTEAFF
TRBV6-5,TRBD1,TRBJ2-1,.,TGTGCCAGCTGCCCGGGACAGAGCTCCTACAATGAGCAGTTCTTC,CASCPGQSSYNEQFF
TRBV27,.,TRBJ1-3,once,TGTGCCAGCTCTATTAGTACGGCGGCAGGAAACACCATATATTTT,CASSISTAAGNTIYF
TRBV23-1,.,TRBJ1-5,.,TGCGCCAGCAGTCTGCAGGGTAGCCCTCAGCCCCAGCATTTT,CASSLQGSPQPQHF
TRBV5-4,TRBD1,TRBJ2-5,.,TGTGCCAGCAGCCTTACAGGGGGCTGGGAGACCCAGTACTTC,CASSLTGGWETQYF
TRBV7-3,TRBD1,TRBJ2-1,.,TGTGCCAGCAGCTTCACCGGGACAGGGGACAATGAGCAGTTCTTC,CASSFTGTGDNEQFF
TRBV6-5,.,TRBJ1-5,few,TGTGCCAGCAGTCGACAGGACAATCAGCCCCAGCATTTT,CASSRQDNQPQHF
TRBV11-2,.,TRBJ2-5,once,TGTGCCAGCAGCTTTACCGGGGTGTACCAAGAGACCCAGTACTTC,CASSFTGVYQETQYF
TRBV2,.,TRBJ2-5,.,TGTGCCAGCAGTGACCAGACTACCCCCGCGGAGACCCAGTACTTC,CASSDQTTPAETQYF
TRBV7-9,.,TRBJ1-4,few,TGTGCCAGCAGCCAAGGGGGGGTCCCAACTAATGAAAAACTGTTTTTT,CASSQGGVPTNEKLFF
TRBV7-2,.,TRBJ2-7,.,TGTGCCAGCAGCTTAGATGTACGATACGAGCAGTACTTC,CASSLDVRYEQYF
TRBV6-5,.,TRBJ1-4,.,TGTGCCAGCAGTTATGCAGGGCTGGAAGAAAGACTGTTTTTT,CASSYAGLEERLFF
TRBV19,TRBD2,TRBJ2-1,.,TGTGCCAGTATGCAAGCGGGAGTGTCGGCCCATGAGCAGTTCTTC,CASMQAGVSAHEQFF
TRBV5-4,TRBD2,TRBJ2-7,.,TGTGCCAGCAGCTCACGCGGGAGGGCCTCCTACGAGCAGTACTTC,CASSSRGRASYEQYF
TRBV6-5,TRBD2,TRBJ2-1,.,TGTGCCAGCAGCCGACCCCGGGAGGGAATCAATGAGCAGTTCTTC,CASSRPREGINEQFF
TRBV30,.,TRBJ1-1,.,TGTGCCTGGAGTGACAGCACTGAAGCTTTCTTT,CAWSDSTEAFF
TRBV10-1,TRBD2,TRBJ2-5,.,TGCGCCAGCAGTGAGGCTAGCGGTCCTTGGGAGACCCAGTACTTC,CASSEASGPWETQYF
TRBV15,.,TRBJ2-7,few,TGTGCCACCAGCAGCATCCAGGGCGCTCTAGACTACGAGCAGTACTTC,CATSSIQGALDYEQYF
TRBV5-1,.,TRBJ1-1,.,TGCGCCAGCAGCTTGGCCCCGAGGGGGGAGGGGATAAACACTGAAGCTTTCTTT,CASSLAPRGEGINTEAFF
TRBV5-1,.,TRBJ2-7,.,TGCGCCAGCAGCCTAGTGACCTCCTACGAGCAGTACTTC,CASSLVTSYEQYF